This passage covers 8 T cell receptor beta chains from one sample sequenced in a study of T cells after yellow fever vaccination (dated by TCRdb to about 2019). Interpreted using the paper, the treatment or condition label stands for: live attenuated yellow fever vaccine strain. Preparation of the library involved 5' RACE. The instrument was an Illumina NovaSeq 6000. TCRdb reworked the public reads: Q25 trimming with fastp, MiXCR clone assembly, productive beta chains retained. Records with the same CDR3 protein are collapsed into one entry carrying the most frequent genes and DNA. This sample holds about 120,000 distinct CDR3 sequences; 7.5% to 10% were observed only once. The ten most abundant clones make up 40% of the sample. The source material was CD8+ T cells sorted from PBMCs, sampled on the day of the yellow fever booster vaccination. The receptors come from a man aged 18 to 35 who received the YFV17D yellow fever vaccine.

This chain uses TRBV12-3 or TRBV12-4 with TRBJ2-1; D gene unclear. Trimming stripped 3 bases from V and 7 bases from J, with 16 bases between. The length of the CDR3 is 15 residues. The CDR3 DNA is TGTGCCAGCAGTTTCCCAGAGGCTTACTGGAATGAGCAGTTCTTC. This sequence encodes CASSFPEAYWNEQFF.

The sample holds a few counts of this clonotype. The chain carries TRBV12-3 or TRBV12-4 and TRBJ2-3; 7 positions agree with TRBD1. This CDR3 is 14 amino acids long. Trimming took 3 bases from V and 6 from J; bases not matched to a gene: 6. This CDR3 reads CASSFTGVTDTQYF. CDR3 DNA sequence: TGTGCCAGCAGTTTTACAGGGGTGACGGATACGCAGTATTTT.

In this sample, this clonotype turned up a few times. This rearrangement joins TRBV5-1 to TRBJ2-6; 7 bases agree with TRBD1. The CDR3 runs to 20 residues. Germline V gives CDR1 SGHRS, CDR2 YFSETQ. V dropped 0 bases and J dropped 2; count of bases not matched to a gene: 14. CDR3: CASSLGGTDYSGTGANVLTF. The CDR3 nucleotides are TGCGCCAGCAGCTTGGGGGGGACAGATTACTCGGGAACTGGGGCCAACGTCCTGACTTTC.

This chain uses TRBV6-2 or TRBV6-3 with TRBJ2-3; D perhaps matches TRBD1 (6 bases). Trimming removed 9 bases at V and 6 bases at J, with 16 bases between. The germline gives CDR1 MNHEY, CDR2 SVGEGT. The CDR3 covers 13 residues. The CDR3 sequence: CASSAGALDTQYF. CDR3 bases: TGTGCCAGTTCAGCAGGGGCCCTGGATACGCAGTATTTT.

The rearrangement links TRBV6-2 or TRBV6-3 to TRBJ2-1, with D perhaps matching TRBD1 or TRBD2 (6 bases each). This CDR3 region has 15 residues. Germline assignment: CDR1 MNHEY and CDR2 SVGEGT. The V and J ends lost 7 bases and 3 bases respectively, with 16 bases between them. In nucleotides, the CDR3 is TGTGCCAGCACCGGGGGCCTGGGGAACTACAATGAGCAGTTCTTC. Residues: CASTGGLGNYNEQFF.

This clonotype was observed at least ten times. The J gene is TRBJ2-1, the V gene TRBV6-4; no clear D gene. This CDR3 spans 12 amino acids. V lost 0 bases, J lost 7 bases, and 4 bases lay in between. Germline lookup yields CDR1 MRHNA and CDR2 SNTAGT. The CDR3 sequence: CASSDSENEQFF. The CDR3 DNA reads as TGTGCCAGCAGTGACTCTGAGAATGAGCAGTTCTTC.

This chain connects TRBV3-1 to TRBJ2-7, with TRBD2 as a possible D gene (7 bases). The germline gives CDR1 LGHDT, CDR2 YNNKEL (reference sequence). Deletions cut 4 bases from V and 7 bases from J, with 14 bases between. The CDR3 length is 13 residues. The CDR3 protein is CASSPGGRHEQYV. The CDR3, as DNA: TGTGCCAGCAGCCCCGGGGGGCGGCATGAGCAGTACGTC.

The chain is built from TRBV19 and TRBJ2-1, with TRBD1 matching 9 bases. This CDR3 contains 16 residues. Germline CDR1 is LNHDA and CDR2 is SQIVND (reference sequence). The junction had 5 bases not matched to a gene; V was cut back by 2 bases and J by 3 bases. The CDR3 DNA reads TGTGCCAGTAGTATAATCCCGACAGGGGGCTACAATGAGCAGTTCTTC. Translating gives CASSIIPTGGYNEQFF.